The T cell receptor (beta chain) described here comes from a study of regulatory T cells in long-lasting Graves disease. The CDR3 is made up of 15 amino acids. V lost 7 bases and J lost 3, with 18 bases in between. CDR1 MNHNS and CDR2 SASEGT come from the germline V gene. On this clonotype itself: Its antigen remains unidentified.

The time point: newly diagnosed GD, antithyroid drugs for less than 3 months. PBMCs provided the RNA from which the TCR library was made. Study-level points and caveats: Among the persistent patients, some 2,900 public clonotypes were shared, more than the approximately 1,000 shared among new patients.

Arm-PCR with iRepertoire HTBI primers amplified the CDR3 regions for these TCR beta libraries. A single record per CDR3 protein comes from TCRdb applying MiXCR to the multiplex PCR reads. The repertoire holds 440,000 or so distinct CDR3 sequences, with about a sixth as singletons. The same data also went into a second study, on T cells in Graves' hyperthyroidism and ophthalmopathy. Turning to that study: First-round RT-PCR targeting the TCR CDR3 was performed with the HTBI primer set.

Specimen: peripheral blood mononuclear cells (PBMCs), collected at new diagnosis, from a patient treated with antithyroid drugs. The TCR sequence derives from a woman in her thirties with Graves disease. The rearrangement joins TRBV6-1 to TRBJ1-1; maybe TRBD1 (5 bases). The CDR3 reads CASKDIAREHTEAFF. The CDR3 region has the DNA TGTGCCAGCAAGGATATCGCCAGGGAACACACTGAAGCTTTCTTT.